The clone carrying this T cell receptor (beta chain) was counted a few times. Its antigen is undetermined. CDR3 length: 14 amino acids. Germline V gene sequence: CDR1 SGHAT, CDR2 FQNNGV. V lost 1 base to trimming and J lost 7 bases, with 8 bases between them. This sample is drawn from a study of regulatory T cells in long-lasting Graves disease. Notes on the study in general: Favoring TRBV28, TRBJ1-2 and TRBJ2-5 was a feature seen in persistent disease.

Specified time point: newly diagnosed GD, antithyroid drugs for less than 3 months. From RNA extracted from PBMCs, the TCR library was made. Arm-PCR of CDR3 regions and iRepertoire HTBI primers were used to build TCR beta libraries. Using its own MiXCR run on the multiplex PCR reads, TCRdb lists one record per CDR3 protein. The sample records over 500,000 distinct CDR3 sequences, 15% to 20% being singletons. The sample also formed part of further work on T cells in Graves' hyperthyroidism and ophthalmopathy.

This sample comprised peripheral blood mononuclear cells (PBMCs), obtained at new diagnosis, from a patient treated with antithyroid drugs. This receptor was taken from a man between 18 and 29 years old with Graves disease. This chain uses TRBV11-2 with TRBJ1-6; unclear D gene. For the CDR3, the DNA is TGTGCCAGCAGCTTAGGTGTATTGAATTCACCCCTCCACTTT. It encodes CASSLGVLNSPLHF.